This T cell receptor beta chain was recorded in a study of control samples from healthy donors and cancer patients. Some clones are missing from TCRdb's copy, which holds only in-frame ones; the method was immunoSEQ multiplex PCR. In the table there are over 25,000 clones, roughly 89% of which are singletons. Germline values: CDR1 SGHTA, CDR2 FQGNSA. The V and J ends lost 5 bases and 3 bases respectively, with 8 bases between them. This CDR3 region has 13 residues. The sequence came from a woman aged 35 to 49 with lung cancer. The chain carries TRBV7-2 and TRBJ1-5; D is perhaps TRBD1 (5 bases). Sequenced material: PBMCs. CDR3 residues: CASSRDPNQPQHF. Written as DNA, the CDR3 is TGTGCCAGCAGCCGGGACCCCAATCAGCCCCAGCATTTT.